This is a list of T cell receptor beta chains from one sample in a study of OX40 agonist ivuxolimab in advanced cancers. Sequencing was performed with immunoSEQ multiplex PCR; in TCRdb, only in-frame clones are kept and a portion is missing. The data show about 98,000 clones, 85% to 95% seen once. Specimen: CD4+ or CD8+ T cells sorted from blood, collected in a trial of the OX40 agonist ivuxolimab. The receptors stem from an adult with an advanced solid tumor such as melanoma, head and neck, liver or kidney cancer. Each CDR3 is given with its conserved first and last residue. A D gene is named only where the DNA matches it firmly. The size field is filled for only some rows; it gives once, few, many or a size class.

D gene	V gene	J gene	clone size	CDR3 protein	CDR3 DNA
TRBD1	TRBV29-1	TRBJ1-3	-	CSGQGGNTIYF	TGCAGCGGACAGGGAGGAAACACCATATATTTT
TRBD2	TRBV19	TRBJ2-2	-	CATGTTSARVNTGELFF	TGTGCCACCGGGACTACGAGTGCCAGGGTCAACACCGGGGAGCTGTTTTTT
-	TRBV19	TRBJ2-2	-	CASSIMEDTGELFF	TGTGCCAGTAGTATAATGGAGGACACCGGGGAGCTGTTTTTT
-	TRBV5-6	TRBJ1-5	-	CASSPREGPQHF	TGTGCCAGCAGCCCACGGGAGGGGCCCCAGCATTTT
-	TRBV14	TRBJ2-5	-	CASSQRKGLETQYF	TGTGCCAGCAGCCAAAGGAAGGGGTTGGAGACCCAGTACTTC
TRBD1	TRBV28	TRBJ2-7	-	CASSYGGQGPYEQYF	TGTGCCAGCAGTTACGGGGGACAGGGTCCCTACGAGCAGTACTTC
-	TRBV10-3	TRBJ1-1	-	CAISESLGGGPTEAFF	TGTGCCATCAGTGAGTCTCTTGGGGGCGGTCCCACTGAAGCTTTCTTT
TRBD2	TRBV28	TRBJ2-4	-	CASSSPSAGAGNIQYF	TGTGCCAGCAGTTCCCCCTCAGCGGGGGCTGGAAACATTCAGTACTTC
-	TRBV7-8	TRBJ2-5	few	CASSLTGPEWAQYF	TGTGCCAGCAGCTTGACGGGACCCGAATGGGCCCAGTACTTC
TRBD1	TRBV6-5	TRBJ2-2	-	CASSPGTGSGELFF	TGTGCCAGCAGTCCCGGGACAGGGTCCGGGGAGCTGTTTTTT
-	TRBV7-2	TRBJ1-5	-	CASSLVWDVNQPQHF	TGTGCCAGCAGCTTAGTCTGGGACGTCAATCAGCCCCAGCATTTT
TRBD1	TRBV7-2	TRBJ1-2	-	CASSFQGAFNYGYTF	TGTGCCAGCAGCTTTCAGGGGGCATTTAACTATGGCTACACCTTC
-	TRBV30	TRBJ1-1	-	CASTPLTGNTEAFF	TGTGCCTCAACCCCCCTGACAGGGAACACTGAAGCTTTCTTT
TRBD1	TRBV19	TRBJ1-5	-	CASSPRDRGNQPQHF	TGTGCCAGTAGTCCCCGGGACAGGGGGAATCAGCCCCAGCATTTT
-	TRBV19	TRBJ1-5	-	CASSIDPVGEDQPQHF	TGTGCCAGTAGTATAGATCCAGTTGGGGAAGATCAGCCCCAGCATTTT
-	TRBV7-3	TRBJ1-3	-	CASSLGRAGNTIYF	TGTGCCAGCAGCTTGGGCAGGGCTGGAAACACCATATATTTT
-	TRBV11-2	TRBJ2-1	-	CASSLPSYNEQFF	TGTGCCAGCAGCTTACCCTCCTACAATGAGCAGTTCTTC
-	TRBV6-1	TRBJ1-2	once	CASSEEAVYGYTF	TGTGCCAGCAGTGAAGAGGCCGTTTATGGCTACACCTTC
-	TRBV6-1	TRBJ2-3	-	CASSEAGLFTDTQYF	TGTGCCAGCAGTGAAGCGGGCCTGTTCACAGATACGCAGTATTTT
-	TRBV20-1	TRBJ1-1	-	CSASGGTEAFF	TGCAGTGCTAGCGGCGGGACTGAAGCTTTCTTT
-	TRBV6-5	TRBJ1-1	-	CASSYDPWNTEAFF	TGTGCCAGCAGTTACGACCCATGGAACACTGAAGCTTTCTTT
-	TRBV6-5	TRBJ1-5	-	CASRQGYNQPQHF	TGTGCCAGCAGGCAGGGGTACAATCAGCCCCAGCATTTT
TRBD2	TRBV30	TRBJ2-1	-	CAWHSGGTYNEQFF	TGTGCCTGGCACAGCGGGGGTACCTACAATGAGCAGTTCTTC
-	TRBV27	TRBJ1-2	-	CASSFFRGSTDGYTF	TGTGCCAGCAGTTTTTTTCGAGGGAGTACGGATGGCTACACCTTC
-	TRBV7-2	TRBJ2-1	-	CASSLERTPSYNEQFF	TGTGCCAGCAGCTTAGAACGGACCCCCTCGTACAATGAGCAGTTCTTC
TRBD2	TRBV9	TRBJ2-3	once	CASSVLGLAGTDTQYF	TGTGCCAGCAGCGTATTGGGGCTAGCGGGCACAGATACGCAGTATTTT
-	TRBV2	TRBJ2-6	-	CASSDAGGANVLTF	TGTGCCAGCAGTGATGCAGGTGGGGCCAACGTCCTGACTTTC
-	TRBV7-3	TRBJ2-5	-	CASSRQETQYF	TGTGCCAGCAGCCGGCAAGAGACCCAGTACTTC
-	TRBV28	TRBJ1-3	-	CASSLGWPSSGNTIYF	TGTGCCAGCAGTTTAGGGTGGCCCTCCTCTGGAAACACCATATATTTT
-	TRBV5-6	TRBJ2-7	-	CASSLLREIYEQYF	TGTGCCAGCAGCTTGCTTCGCGAAATTTACGAGCAGTACTTC
TRBD2	TRBV5-1	TRBJ2-1	-	CASSFGLAGSSYNEQFF	TGCGCCAGCAGCTTTGGACTAGCGGGTAGCTCCTACAATGAGCAGTTCTTC
-	TRBV5-6	TRBJ1-2	-	CASNKDPGYGYTF	TGTGCCAGCAACAAGGACCCGGGCTATGGCTACACCTTC
-	TRBV9	TRBJ2-1	-	CASSARGIYNEQFF	TGTGCCAGCAGCGCACGGGGAATTTACAATGAGCAGTTCTTC
TRBD1	TRBV19	TRBJ1-5	-	CASSRDRESPQHF	TGTGCCAGTAGCAGGGACAGGGAGTCGCCCCAGCATTTT
-	TRBV14	TRBJ2-3	-	CASSQDLGDTQYF	TGTGCCAGCAGCCAAGATCTGGGAGATACGCAGTATTTT
TRBD2	TRBV19	TRBJ2-1	-	CASSIGGRAGNEQFF	TGTGCCAGTAGTATTGGCGGGAGGGCGGGGAATGAGCAGTTCTTC
-	TRBV7-9	TRBJ2-7	once	CASSPRPDEQYF	TGTGCCAGCAGCCCCCGGCCCGACGAGCAGTACTTC
TRBD2	TRBV19	TRBJ2-1	-	CASMFRGSLLMTSGGQQFF	TGTGCCAGTATGTTCCGGGGGTCTTTGCTAATGACTAGCGGGGGTCAGCAGTTCTTC
-	TRBV5-6	TRBJ1-2	-	CASSLEGYRGYTF	TGTGCCAGCAGCTTGGAAGGGTACCGTGGCTACACCTTC
-	TRBV7-2	TRBJ1-5	-	CASSFREGNQPQHF	TGTGCCAGCAGCTTTAGGGAGGGCAATCAGCCCCAGCATTTT
-	TRBV9	TRBJ2-3	-	CASSVVGERGGTQYF	TGTGCCAGCAGCGTAGTCGGGGAGAGGGGTGGTACGCAGTATTTT
-	TRBV2	TRBJ1-1	-	CASSDRQASEAFF	TGTGCCAGCAGCGACCGACAGGCCTCGGAAGCTTTCTTT
TRBD2	TRBV7-2	TRBJ2-3	once	CASSAQGLAGYTDTQYF	TGTGCCAGCAGCGCCCAAGGACTAGCGGGGTACACAGATACGCAGTATTTT
TRBD2	TRBV15	TRBJ2-1	-	CATSRGLAYGDEQFF	TGTGCCACCAGCAGAGGACTAGCGTACGGAGATGAGCAGTTCTTC
-	TRBV5-6	TRBJ2-1	-	CASSLTPGIGEQFF	TGTGCCAGCAGCTTGACCCCGGGGATCGGCGAGCAGTTCTTC
-	TRBV28	TRBJ2-3	-	CASSPLGRTDTQYF	TGTGCCAGCAGCCCCCTGGGTCGCACAGATACGCAGTATTTT
-	TRBV5-1	TRBJ1-3	-	CASRSGPNPSGNTIYF	TGCGCCAGCAGAAGTGGGCCTAATCCCTCTGGAAACACCATATATTTT
TRBD2	TRBV6-5	TRBJ2-3	-	CAARAGGGWDTQYF	TGTGCCGCTAGAGCTGGCGGGGGGTGGGATACGCAGTATTTT
-	TRBV27	TRBJ1-6	-	CASSWKNSPLHF	TGTGCCAGCAGTTGGAAGAATTCACCCCTCCACTTT
-	TRBV9	TRBJ2-1	-	CASKPGVGGQDEQFF	TGTGCCAGCAAGCCGGGTGTTGGGGGGCAGGATGAGCAGTTCTTC
-	TRBV2	TRBJ2-3	-	CASSDSTDTQYF	TGTGCCAGCAGTGATAGCACAGATACGCAGTATTTT